The subject of this entry is one TCR beta chain. Its antigen is unknown. This CDR3 comprises 16 residues. CDR1 MNHNS and CDR2 SASEGT come from the germline V gene. V was trimmed by 2 bases and J by 0 bases, leaving 11 bases between them. Profiling relied on immunoSEQ multiplex PCR, and the TCRdb table lists in-frame clones only, not all of them. The profile covers tens of thousands of clones, with roughly nine tenths appearing a single time and about 0.76% taken by the ten largest. These data come from a study of Tregs in tolerant kidney transplant recipients. Study-level points and caveats: Findings come from small patient numbers and require larger validation. No direct test of biological reproducibility was done here.

Unstimulated regulatory T cells (CD4+CD25+CD127-), CD4+CD25- non-regulatory cells, CD4 and CD8 cells were FACS-sorted from thawed PBMCs. Regulatory T cells were sorted from thawed PBMCs rested overnight at 37°C with 200 IU/ml IL-2. Sequencing was performed on Tregs from blood. J is TRBJ1-5 and V is TRBV6-1; D ambiguous. The clonotype originates from a human donor in good health. The CDR3 nucleotides are TGTGCCAGCAGTGAACGACACATCATTAGCAATCAGCCCCAGCATTTT. Its translation: CASSERHIISNQPQHF.